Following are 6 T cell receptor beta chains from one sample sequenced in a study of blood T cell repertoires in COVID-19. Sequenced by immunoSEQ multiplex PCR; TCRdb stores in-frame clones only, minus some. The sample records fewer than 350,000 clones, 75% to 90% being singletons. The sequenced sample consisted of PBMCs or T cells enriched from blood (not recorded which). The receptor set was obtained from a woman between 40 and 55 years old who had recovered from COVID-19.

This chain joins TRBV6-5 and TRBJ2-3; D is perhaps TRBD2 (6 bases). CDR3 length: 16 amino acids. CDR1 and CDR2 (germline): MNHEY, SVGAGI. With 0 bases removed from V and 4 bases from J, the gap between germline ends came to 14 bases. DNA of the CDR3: TGTGCCAGCAGTTACTCGACCTGGGAGGCCCCAGATACGCAGTATTTT. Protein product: CASSYSTWEAPDTQYF.

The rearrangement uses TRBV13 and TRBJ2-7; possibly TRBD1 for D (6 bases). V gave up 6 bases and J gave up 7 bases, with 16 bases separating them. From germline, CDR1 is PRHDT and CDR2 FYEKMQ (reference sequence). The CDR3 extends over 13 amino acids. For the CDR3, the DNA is TGTGCCAGCAGTCAAGGGACACTCAGGGAGCAGTACTTC. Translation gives CASSQGTLREQYF.

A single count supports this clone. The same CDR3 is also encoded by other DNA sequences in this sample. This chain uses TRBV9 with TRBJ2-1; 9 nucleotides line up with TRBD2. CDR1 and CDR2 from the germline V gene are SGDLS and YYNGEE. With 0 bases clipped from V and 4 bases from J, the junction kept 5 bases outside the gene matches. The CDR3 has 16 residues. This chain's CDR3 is CASSVAVAGAYNEQFF. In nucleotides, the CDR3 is TGTGCCAGCAGCGTAGCGGTAGCGGGAGCTTACAATGAGCAGTTCTTC.

This CDR3 is CASTEGRGSYEQYF. As DNA, the CDR3 is TGTGCCAGTACCGAAGGGCGCGGGAGCTACGAGCAGTACTTC. This rearrangement joins TRBV19 to TRBJ2-7; 7 bases match TRBD2. The CDR3 sequence is 14 residues long. The J segment lost 3 bases and the V segment lost 7 bases, leaving 9 bases of the junction unmatched. The germline V gene encodes CDR1 LNHDA and CDR2 SQIVND (reference sequence). The complete variable domain, with remaining parts taken from reference TRBV19 and TRBJ2-7, reads DGGITQSPKYLFRKEGQNVTLSCEQNLNHDAMYWYRQDPGQGLRLIYYSQIVNDFQKGDIAEGYSVSREKKESFPLTVTSAQKNPTAFYLCASTEGRGSYEQYFGPGTRLTVT.

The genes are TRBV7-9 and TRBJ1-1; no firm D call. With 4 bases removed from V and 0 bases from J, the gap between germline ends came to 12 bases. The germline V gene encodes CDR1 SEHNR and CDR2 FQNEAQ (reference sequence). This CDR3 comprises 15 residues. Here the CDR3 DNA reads TGTGCCAGCAGCTCATGGGCAAGCATGAACACTGAAGCTTTCTTT. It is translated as CASSSWASMNTEAFF.

CDR3 loop: CASSRPPTGTGASSRTGELFF. CDR3 nucleotides: TGTGCCAGCAGTCGCCCACCTACCGGGACAGGAGCTTCGAGTCGCACCGGGGAGCTGTTTTTT. The chain has TRBV28 and TRBJ2-2; 8 positions agree with TRBD1. The V segment lost 5 bases and the J segment 4 bases; nucleotides outside the gene matches: 24. This CDR3 has 21 residues. Germline-derived CDR1 and CDR2 are MDHEN and SYDVKM.